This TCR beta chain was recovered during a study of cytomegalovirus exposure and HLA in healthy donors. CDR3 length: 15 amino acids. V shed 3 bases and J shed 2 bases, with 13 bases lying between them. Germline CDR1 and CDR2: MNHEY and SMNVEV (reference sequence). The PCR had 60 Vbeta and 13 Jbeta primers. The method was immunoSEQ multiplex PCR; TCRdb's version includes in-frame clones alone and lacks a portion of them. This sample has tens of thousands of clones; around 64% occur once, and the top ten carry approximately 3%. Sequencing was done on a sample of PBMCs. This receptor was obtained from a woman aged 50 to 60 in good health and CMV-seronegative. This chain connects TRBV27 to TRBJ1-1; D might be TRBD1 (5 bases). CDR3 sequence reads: CASSLNQGGNTEAFF. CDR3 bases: TGTGCCAGCAGTTTGAATCAGGGCGGAAACACTGAAGCTTTCTTT.